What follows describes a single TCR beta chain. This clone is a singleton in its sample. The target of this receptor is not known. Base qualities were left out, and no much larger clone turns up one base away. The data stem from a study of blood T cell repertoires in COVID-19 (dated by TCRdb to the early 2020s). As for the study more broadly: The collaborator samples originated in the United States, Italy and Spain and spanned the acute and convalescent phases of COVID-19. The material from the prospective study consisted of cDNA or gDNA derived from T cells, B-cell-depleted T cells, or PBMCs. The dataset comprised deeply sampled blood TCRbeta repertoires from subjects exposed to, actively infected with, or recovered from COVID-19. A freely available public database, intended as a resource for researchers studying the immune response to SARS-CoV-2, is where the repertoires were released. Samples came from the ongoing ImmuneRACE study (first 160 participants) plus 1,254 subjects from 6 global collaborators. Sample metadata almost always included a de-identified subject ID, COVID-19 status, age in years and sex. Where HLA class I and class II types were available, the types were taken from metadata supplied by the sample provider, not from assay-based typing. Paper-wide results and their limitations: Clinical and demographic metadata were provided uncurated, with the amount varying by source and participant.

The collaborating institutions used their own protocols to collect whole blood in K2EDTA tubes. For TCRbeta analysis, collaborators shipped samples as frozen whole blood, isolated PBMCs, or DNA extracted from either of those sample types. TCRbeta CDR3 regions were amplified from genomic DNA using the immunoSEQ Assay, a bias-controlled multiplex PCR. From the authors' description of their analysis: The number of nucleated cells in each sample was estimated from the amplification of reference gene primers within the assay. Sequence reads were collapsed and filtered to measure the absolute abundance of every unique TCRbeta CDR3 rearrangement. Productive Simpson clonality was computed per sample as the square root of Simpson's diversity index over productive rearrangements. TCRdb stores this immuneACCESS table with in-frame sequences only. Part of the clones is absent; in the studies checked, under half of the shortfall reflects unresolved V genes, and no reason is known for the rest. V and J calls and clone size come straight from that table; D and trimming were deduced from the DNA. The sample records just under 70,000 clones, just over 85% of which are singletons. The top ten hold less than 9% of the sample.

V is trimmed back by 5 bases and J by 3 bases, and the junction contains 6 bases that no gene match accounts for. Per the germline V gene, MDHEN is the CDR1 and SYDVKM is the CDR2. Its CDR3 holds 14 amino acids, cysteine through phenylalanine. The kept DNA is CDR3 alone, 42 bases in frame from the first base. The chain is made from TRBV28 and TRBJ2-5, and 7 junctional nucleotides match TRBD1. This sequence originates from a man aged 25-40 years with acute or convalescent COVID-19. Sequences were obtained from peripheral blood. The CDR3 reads CASSEAGGEETQYF. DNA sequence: TGTGCCAGCAGTGAGGCAGGGGGAGAAGAGACCCAGTACTTC. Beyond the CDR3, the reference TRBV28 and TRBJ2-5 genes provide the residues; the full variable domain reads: DVKVTQSSRYLVKRTGEKVFLECVQDMDHENMFWYRQDPGLGLRLIYFSYDVKMKEKGDIPEGYSVSREKKERFSLILESASTNQTSMYLCASSEAGGEETQYFGPGTRLLVL.